Below are 18 T cell receptor beta chains sequenced from a single sample in a study of spatial heterogeneity in lung cancer. Study-wide results and caveats: Expanded intratumoral alpha and beta TCR counts tracked tumor mutation counts.

As for time point: sample taken at primary tumor resection. Their target antigens are unknown. TCRdb called the 5' RACE reads again in MiXCR, with one record for every CDR3 protein. The sample lists roughly 4,000 distinct CDR3 sequences, roughly 5% seen once, with under 35% in the top ten. Sample: lung tumor tissue, taken at surgery. The receptors originated from a female donor with early-stage non-small cell lung cancer.

This clonotype is classed as medium-sized. With the library built for alpha chains, this beta chain is off target and its frequency is not meaningful. This CDR3 is CASSFTGRSNQPQHF. The CDR3 nucleotides read TGTGCCAGCAGTTTCACAGGGAGGAGCAATCAGCCCCAGCATTTT. This chain joins TRBV27 and TRBJ1-5, with D maybe TRBD1 (6 bases). V was pared by 3 bases and J by 1 base, with 10 bases between. Germline CDR1 reads MNHEY; CDR2 reads SMNVEV (reference sequence). The CDR3 sequence is 15 residues long.

The sample holds a few counts of this clonotype. Found in a library prepared for alpha chains, this beta chain is an off-target read, and its abundance has little meaning. The V and J genes are TRBV7-2 and TRBJ2-2; the match to TRBD2 covers 8 bases. Per germline, CDR1 SGHTA and CDR2 FQGNSA. The CDR3 consists of 14 residues. The V gene end was trimmed by 2 bases and the J gene end by 4 bases; junction bases not matched to a gene: 0. CDR3 protein: CASSLLAGTGELFF. The CDR3 region has the DNA TGTGCCAGCAGCTTACTAGCGGGCACCGGGGAGCTGTTTTTT.

There are a few counts of this clonotype. With the library built for alpha chains, this beta chain is off target and its frequency is not meaningful. This chain links TRBV29-1 with TRBJ2-5; 7 nucleotides line up with TRBD2. Germline assignment: CDR1 SQVTM and CDR2 ANQGSEA. The CDR3 sequence is 13 residues long. V was pared by 3 bases and J by 1 base, with 2 bases of the junction left unmatched. For the CDR3, the DNA is TGCAGCGTTGAGGGGGGGAGCCAAGAGACCCAGTACTTC. Amino acids: CSVEGGSQETQYF.

This clonotype is categorized as medium-sized. Found in a library prepared for alpha chains, this beta chain is an off-target read, and its abundance has little meaning. The CDR3 loop reads CASSRNLAGAGYNEQFF. The DNA of the CDR3 is TGTGCCAGCAGTCGCAACTTAGCGGGAGCCGGCTACAATGAGCAGTTCTTC. J is TRBJ2-1 and V is TRBV6-2 or TRBV6-3; TRBD2 aligns across 9 bases. V shed 5 bases and J 3 bases; nucleotides not matched to a gene: 11. The germline V gene encodes CDR1 MNHEY and CDR2 SVGEGT. This CDR3 comprises 17 residues.

A word on this clonotype: This beta chain represents an off-target read in a library built for alpha chains; its size is of limited meaning. The chain joins TRBV5-1 to TRBJ1-1; D is unclear. The CDR3 runs 11 residues. CDR1 SGHRS and CDR2 YFSETQ come from the germline V gene. V lost 1 base, J lost 7 bases, and 5 bases lay in between. The CDR3 protein is CASSLSGEAFF. In DNA form, the CDR3 reads TGCGCCAGCAGCTTGTCGGGTGAAGCTTTCTTT.

Of note for this clonotype: This beta chain slipped into a library made for alpha chains as a stray read, so its size is not meaningful. The CDR3 sequence: CASSFMGLPLDEQFF. Here the CDR3 DNA reads TGTGCCAGCAGCTTCATGGGACTCCCACTCGATGAGCAGTTCTTC. The V and J genes are TRBV7-9 and TRBJ2-1; possible D gene TRBD2, 6 bases. CDR3 length equals 15 residues. The V end was cut by 3 bases, the J end by 8 bases, with 17 bases between. The germline V gene encodes CDR1 SEHNR and CDR2 FQNEAQ (reference sequence).

This clonotype showed up many times. A library made for alpha chains picked up this beta chain off target, so its size means little. The CDR3 DNA follows: TGTGCCAGCAGTTCGGGGTCTGGAGATACGCAGTATTTT. Protein sequence: CASSSGSGDTQYF. The chain joins TRBV12-3 or TRBV12-4 to TRBJ2-3, with D possibly TRBD2 on 5 matching bases. With 4 bases removed from V and 5 bases from J, the gap between germline ends came to 10 bases. This CDR3 has 13 amino acids.

This clonotype was picked up a small number of times. Little can be read into the size of this beta chain, an off-target read in a library designed for alpha chains. The rearrangement uses TRBV28 and TRBJ2-2; the match to TRBD1 covers 12 bases. The germline CDR1 and CDR2 sequences are MDHEN and SYDVKM. This CDR3 is 16 amino acids long. The trim removed 3 bases at V and 6 bases at J, leaving 5 bases unmatched. For the CDR3, the DNA is TGTGCCAGCAGTTTGGGGACAGGGGGCAAGTCCGGGGAGCTGTTTTTT. It translates to CASSLGTGGKSGELFF.

This clonotype was picked up many times. This beta chain represents an off-target read in a library built for alpha chains; its size is of limited meaning. The J gene is TRBJ2-3, the V gene TRBV11-1; D unresolved. The germline V gene has CDR1 SGHAT and CDR2 FQDESV (reference sequence). With 0 bases removed from V and 2 bases from J, the gap between germline ends came to 12 bases. CDR3 size: 16 residues. CDR3 coding DNA: TGTGCCAGCAGCTTAGCGGTTAAGGGCATCACAGATACGCAGTATTTT. This sequence encodes CASSLAVKGITDTQYF.

Turning to this clonotype: Being off target in a library aimed at alpha chains, this beta chain has a size of little meaning. This rearrangement joins TRBV12-3 or TRBV12-4 to TRBJ2-1; 7 bases line up with TRBD1. This CDR3 comprises 15 residues. With 6 bases clipped from V and 1 base from J, the junction kept 6 bases outside the gene matches. The CDR3 protein is CASSPTGPSYNEQFF. CDR3 sequence (DNA): TGTGCCAGCAGCCCGACAGGGCCTTCCTACAATGAGCAGTTCTTC.

In its sample, this clonotype is medium-sized. Because the library targeted alpha chains, this beta chain is an off-target read whose size means little. V and J are TRBV12-3 or TRBV12-4 and TRBJ1-1; unclear D gene. Between the trimmed V and J ends, which lost 0 bases and 1 base, there was a span of 15 bases. This CDR3 is 17 amino acids long. CDR3 loop: CASSLASQVGANTEAFF. CDR3 DNA: TGTGCCAGCAGTTTAGCGAGCCAGGTGGGAGCGAACACTGAAGCTTTCTTT.

By its share, this clonotype is medium-sized (0.01 to 0.1%). The library was built for alpha chains, so this beta chain is an off-target read and its size means little. The chain employs TRBV7-9 and TRBJ1-5; 7 bases line up with TRBD1. CDR1 is SEHNR and CDR2 is FQNEAQ in the germline V gene (reference sequence). J was trimmed by 5 bases and V by 1 base; bases with no gene match: 5. This CDR3 has 15 residues. The CDR3: CASSLGSTGHQPQHF. The DNA for the CDR3 is TGTGCCAGCAGCTTAGGCTCGACAGGGCATCAGCCCCAGCATTTT.

This clonotype was detected ten times or more. Because this beta chain is a stray read in a library intended to capture alpha chains, its abundance should not be given much weight. The V gene is TRBV11-3, the J gene TRBJ2-7; no reliable D call. The V gene lost 1 base and the J gene lost 2 bases, with 12 bases spanning the gap. The CDR3 contains 15 residues. CDR1 and CDR2 (germline): SGHNT, YENEEA. The DNA for the CDR3 is TGTGCCAGCAGCTTAGCTGGGTCCGACGCCTACGAGCAGTACTTC. It yields the protein CASSLAGSDAYEQYF.

By share, this clonotype counts as medium-sized. This beta chain is off target for a library built for alpha chains, so its abundance means little. The chain combines TRBV7-9 with TRBJ2-5; either TRBD1 or TRBD2 may fit D (6 bases each). Germline lookup yields CDR1 SEHNR and CDR2 FQNEAQ (reference sequence). This CDR3 region has 13 residues. V lost 5 bases and J 4 bases, leaving 11 bases between the germline ends. The CDR3 protein is CASSEQGGETQYF. In DNA form, the CDR3 reads TGTGCCAGCAGCGAACAGGGAGGAGAGACCCAGTACTTC.

By proportion, this clonotype is medium-sized. Since it is a stray read in a library aimed at alpha chains, this beta chain has a size that is not meaningful. V and J are TRBV7-9 and TRBJ2-5, with 13 positions matching TRBD2. The germline V gene encodes CDR1 SEHNR and CDR2 FQNEAQ (reference sequence). The V gene end was trimmed by 3 bases and the J gene end by 1 base; junction bases not matched to a gene: 2. The CDR3 spans 16 residues. The CDR3 reads CASSLGTSGIQETQYF. The CDR3 bases are TGTGCCAGCAGCTTGGGGACTAGCGGGATCCAAGAGACCCAGTACTTC.

By proportion, this clonotype is medium-sized. This beta chain is an off-target read within a library intended for alpha chains, so its frequency means little. V is TRBV20-1 and J is TRBJ2-7, with 9 bases identical to TRBD2. The CDR3 is made up of 14 amino acids. J gave up 4 bases and V 2 bases, and 6 bases lay outside the gene matches. Germline V CDR1 and CDR2: DFQATT, SNEGSKA (reference sequence). The CDR3 DNA reads TGCAGTGCTAGATCCGGGACTAGCCTGTACGAGCAGTACTTC. Amino acids: CSARSGTSLYEQYF.

Sample share makes this clonotype medium-sized (0.01 to 0.1%). The size of this beta chain means little, since it is a stray read in a library made for alpha chains. The rearrangement joins TRBV29-1 to TRBJ1-1; the match to TRBD1 covers 7 bases. J lost 5 bases, V lost 4 bases, and 7 bases had no gene match. Germline V gene data show CDR1 as SQVTM and CDR2 as ANQGSEA. The CDR3 is 13 amino acids. Written as DNA, the CDR3 is TGCAGCGTTGCACCGGGACAGAAAACTGAAGCTTTCTTT. Protein product: CSVAPGQKTEAFF. The entire variable domain, with the rest obtained from reference TRBV29-1 and TRBJ1-1, is as follows: SAVISQKPSRDICQRGTSLTIQCQVDSQVTMMFWYRQQPGQSLTLIATANQGSEATYESGFVIDKFPISRPNLTFSTLTVSNMSPEDSSIYLCSVAPGQKTEAFFGQGTRLTVV.

By share of the sample, this clonotype is medium-sized (0.01 to 0.1%). The library was built for alpha chains, so this beta chain is an off-target read and its size means little. V usage is TRBV24-1 and J usage is TRBJ2-2; D is unclear. With 0 bases removed from V and 4 bases from J, the gap between germline ends came to 5 bases. The CDR3 extends over 14 amino acids. CDR1 is KGHDR and CDR2 is SFDVKD in the germline V gene. CDR3 sequence (DNA): TGTGCCACCAGTGATTTGTCTGGCACCGGGGAGCTGTTTTTT. It codes for CATSDLSGTGELFF.